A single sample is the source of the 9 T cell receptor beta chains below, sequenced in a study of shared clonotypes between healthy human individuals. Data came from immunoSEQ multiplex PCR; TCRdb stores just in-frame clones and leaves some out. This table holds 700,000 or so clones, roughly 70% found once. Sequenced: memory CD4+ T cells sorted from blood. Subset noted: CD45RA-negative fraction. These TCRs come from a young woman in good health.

CDR3 nucleotide sequence: TGTGCCAGCAGCAGACAGAGCCCTAGCACAGATACGCAGTATTTT. The encoded protein is CASSRQSPSTDTQYF. V and J are TRBV7-9 and TRBJ2-3, with D perhaps TRBD1 (5 bases). This CDR3 is built from 15 residues. The germline CDR1 and CDR2 sequences are SEHNR and FQNEAQ (reference sequence). The V end was cut by 5 bases, the J end by 0 bases, with 12 bases between.

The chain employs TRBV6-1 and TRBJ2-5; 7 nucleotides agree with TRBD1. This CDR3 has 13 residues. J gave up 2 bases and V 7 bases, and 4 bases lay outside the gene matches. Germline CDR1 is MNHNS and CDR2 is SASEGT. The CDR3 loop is CASNRDRQETQYF. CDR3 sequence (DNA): TGTGCCAGCAACCGGGACAGACAAGAGACCCAGTACTTC.

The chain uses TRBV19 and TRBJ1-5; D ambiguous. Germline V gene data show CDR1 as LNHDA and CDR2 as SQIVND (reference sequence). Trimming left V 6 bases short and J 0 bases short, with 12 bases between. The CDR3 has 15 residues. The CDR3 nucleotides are TGTGCCAGTAGGTTTTCTCCTTATAGCAATCAGCCCCAGCATTTT. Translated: CASRFSPYSNQPQHF.

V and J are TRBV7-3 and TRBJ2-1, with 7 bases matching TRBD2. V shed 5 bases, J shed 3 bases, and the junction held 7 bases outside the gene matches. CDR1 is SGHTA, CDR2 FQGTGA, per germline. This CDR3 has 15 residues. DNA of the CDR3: TGTGCCAGCAGCCCCCCCGGACTAGTCTACAATGAGCAGTTCTTC. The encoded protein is CASSPPGLVYNEQFF.

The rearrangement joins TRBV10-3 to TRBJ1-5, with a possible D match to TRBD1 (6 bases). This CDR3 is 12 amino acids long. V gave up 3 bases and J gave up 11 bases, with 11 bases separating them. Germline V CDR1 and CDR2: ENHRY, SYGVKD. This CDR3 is CAISEGGSAQHF. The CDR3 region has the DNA TGTGCCATCAGTGAAGGGGGGTCGGCCCAGCATTTT.

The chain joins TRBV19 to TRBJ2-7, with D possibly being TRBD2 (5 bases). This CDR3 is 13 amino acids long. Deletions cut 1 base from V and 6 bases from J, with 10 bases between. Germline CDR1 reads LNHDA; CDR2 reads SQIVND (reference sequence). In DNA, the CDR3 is TGTGCCAGTAGTATAGGGCACAGCGGCGAGCAGTACTTC. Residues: CASSIGHSGEQYF. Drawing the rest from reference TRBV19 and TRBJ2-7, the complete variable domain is DGGITQSPKYLFRKEGQNVTLSCEQNLNHDAMYWYRQDPGQGLRLIYYSQIVNDFQKGDIAEGYSVSREKKESFPLTVTSAQKNPTAFYLCASSIGHSGEQYFGPGTRLTVT.

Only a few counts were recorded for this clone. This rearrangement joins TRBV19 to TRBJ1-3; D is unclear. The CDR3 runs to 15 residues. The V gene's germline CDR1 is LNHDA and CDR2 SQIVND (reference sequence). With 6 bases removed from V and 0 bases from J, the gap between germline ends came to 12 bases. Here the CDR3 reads CASRYLDGSGNTIYF. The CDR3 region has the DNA TGTGCCAGTAGATACCTAGACGGCTCTGGAAACACCATATATTTT.

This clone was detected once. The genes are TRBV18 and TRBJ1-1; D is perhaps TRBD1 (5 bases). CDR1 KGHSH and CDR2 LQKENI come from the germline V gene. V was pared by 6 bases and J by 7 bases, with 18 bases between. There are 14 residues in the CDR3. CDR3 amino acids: CASSKPGRGDEAFF. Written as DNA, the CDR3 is TGTGCCAGCTCGAAGCCGGGGCGCGGGGATGAAGCTTTCTTT.

CDR3: CASSRREGPYNEQFF. Here the CDR3 DNA reads TGTGCCAGCAGCCGCCGGGAGGGCCCCTACAATGAGCAGTTCTTC. The rearrangement joins TRBV7-8 to TRBJ2-1, with 8 bases matching TRBD2. Germline V CDR1 and CDR2: SGHVS, FQNEAQ. This CDR3 comprises 15 residues. The V and J ends lost 5 bases and 2 bases, in that order; junction bases with no gene match: 5.